The 30 T cell receptor beta chains presented below share a single source sample, sequenced in a study of shared clonotypes between healthy human individuals. Assay: immunoSEQ multiplex PCR; the TCRdb copy retains only in-frame clones and omits some. The sample includes 600,000 to 750,000 clones, about two thirds of them seen just once. The source material was memory CD4+ T cells sorted from blood. The subset denotes: CD45RA-negative fraction. The receptor set was obtained from a woman in her 30s in good health.

The V and J genes are TRBV6-6 and TRBJ1-1, with no clear D. The CDR3 totals 15 residues. Germline V lookup: CDR1 MNHNY, CDR2 SVGAGI (reference sequence). Trimming cost V 5 bases and J 4 bases, with 17 bases left between them. The DNA of the CDR3 is TGTGCCAGCAGTCCCGATGGGTCCCTAGGCACTGAAGCTTTCTTT. It translates to CASSPDGSLGTEAFF.

For this clone: A read error may be the cause here, since a much bigger clone is one base away. The chain is built from TRBV11-1 and TRBJ2-7; no firm D call. CDR1 and CDR2 from the germline V gene are SGHAT and FQDESV (reference sequence). V shed 1 base and J shed 4 bases, with 5 bases lying between them. This CDR3 is built from 12 residues. DNA of the CDR3: TGTGCCAGCAGCTTAGATAGATACGAGCAGTACTTC. Amino acid sequence: CASSLDRYEQYF.

The chain couples TRBV6-5 to TRBJ2-7; possible D gene TRBD1, 5 bases. Germline loops: CDR1 MNHEY, CDR2 SVGAGI. There are 15 residues in the CDR3. Deletions cut 6 bases from V and 0 bases from J, with 15 bases between. CDR3: CASSPRQSSSYEQYF. CDR3 bases: TGTGCCAGCAGCCCCCGACAGAGTAGCTCCTACGAGCAGTACTTC.

The rearrangement uses TRBV2 and TRBJ1-2; D gene unclear. The CDR3 extends over 11 amino acids. Trimming took 6 bases from V and 10 from J, leaving 12 bases between them. The germline gives CDR1 SNHLY, CDR2 FYNNEI. CDR3 nucleotide sequence: TGTGCCAGCAGCCGGACGGTGAACTACACCTTC. Translated: CASSRTVNYTF.

V is TRBV6-6 and J is TRBJ1-4; no clear D gene. From germline, CDR1 is MNHNY and CDR2 SVGAGI (reference sequence). V lost 4 bases, J lost 12 bases, and 12 bases lay in between. CDR3 size: 12 residues. CDR3 bases: TGTGCCAGCAGTTCCTCGGGTGTTGAACTGTTTTTT. It translates to CASSSSGVELFF.

This chain joins TRBV10-3 and TRBJ2-5; a possible D gene is TRBD2 (5 bases). The J call could be wrong; TRBJ2-7 is a better fit for the DNA end. Germline CDR1 is ENHRY and CDR2 is SYGVKD. The CDR3 loop spans 13 amino acids. DNA for the CDR3: TGTGCCATGCGGACTGACGGAGAGTACGAGCAGTACTTC. It specifies CAMRTDGEYEQYF.

This clone has only one observation. The rearrangement joins TRBV9 to TRBJ2-7, with 13 bases identical to TRBD2. V lost 4 bases and J lost 5; bases outside the gene matches: 3. The CDR3 is made up of 14 amino acids. CDR1 is SGDLS and CDR2 is YYNGEE in the germline V gene. The CDR3 sequence: CASSQLAGGNEQYF. CDR3 in DNA: TGTGCCAGCAGCCAACTAGCGGGAGGGAACGAGCAGTACTTC.

V and J are TRBV27 and TRBJ2-2; no definite D call. The CDR3 runs 15 residues. Germline values: CDR1 MNHEY, CDR2 SMNVEV (reference sequence). Trimming pared 5 bases from V and 0 bases from J, leaving 10 bases between. The CDR3 here is CASSGHIANTGELFF. The CDR3 DNA reads as TGTGCCAGCAGTGGTCACATCGCGAACACCGGGGAGCTGTTTTTT.

The chain employs TRBV4-1 and TRBJ2-4, with TRBD1 as a possible D gene (6 bases). The CDR3 is 17 residues long. V lost 3 bases, J lost 0 bases, and 15 bases lay in between. CDR1 is MGHRA and CDR2 is YSYEKL in the germline V gene. The CDR3 protein is CASSQRGQTLAKNIQYF. CDR3 sequence (DNA): TGCGCCAGCAGCCAGAGAGGACAGACACTAGCCAAAAACATTCAGTACTTC.

This clone was picked up many times. The same CDR3 arises from other DNA sequences in this sample as well. V is TRBV6-6 and J is TRBJ2-7, with unresolved D. Germline V CDR1 and CDR2: MNHNY, SVGAGI (reference sequence). Trimming took off 6 bases at V and 5 bases at J, with 2 bases between the two ends. The CDR3 contains 9 residues. Here the CDR3 DNA reads TGTGCCAGCAGAGACGAGCAGTACTTC. This sequence encodes CASRDEQYF.

The rearrangement links TRBV19 to TRBJ2-6; D not resolved. The CDR3 is 16 amino acids. CDR1 and CDR2 from the germline V gene are LNHDA and SQIVND (reference sequence). Between the trimmed V and J ends, which lost 6 bases and 2 bases, there was a span of 14 bases. CDR3 protein: CASSLSGVTGANVLTF. CDR3 DNA: TGTGCCAGTAGCCTTAGTGGGGTTACTGGGGCCAACGTCCTGACTTTC. The entire variable domain, with the rest obtained from reference TRBV19 and TRBJ2-6, is as follows: DGGITQSPKYLFRKEGQNVTLSCEQNLNHDAMYWYRQDPGQGLRLIYYSQIVNDFQKGDIAEGYSVSREKKESFPLTVTSAQKNPTAFYLCASSLSGVTGANVLTFGAGSRLTVL.

This chain joins TRBV11-2 and TRBJ2-2; 11 bases are shared with TRBD2. CDR1 and CDR2 from the germline V gene are SGHAT and FQNNGV. V gave up 1 base and J gave up 6 bases; unmatched junction bases: 7. The CDR3 contains 17 residues. The CDR3 protein is CASSLARSLAGAGELFF. The DNA for the CDR3 is TGTGCCAGCAGCTTAGCCCGCTCACTAGCGGGAGCCGGGGAGCTGTTTTTT.

This clone was counted once. This rearrangement joins TRBV19 to TRBJ2-6; a possible D gene is TRBD1 (5 bases). CDR1 is LNHDA and CDR2 is SQIVND in the germline V gene (reference sequence). The CDR3 has 15 amino acids. Deletions cut 6 bases from V and 0 bases from J, with 9 bases between. The CDR3 DNA reads TGTGCCAGTAGATCGACAGCCTCTGGGGCCAACGTCCTGACTTTC. Amino acid sequence: CASRSTASGANVLTF.

This chain links TRBV14 with TRBJ1-5; D remains ambiguous. Looked up from germline, CDR1 is SGHDN and CDR2 is FVKESK. The V end lost 1 base, the J end lost 4 bases, and 14 bases lay between the germline ends. This CDR3 is 16 amino acids long. Here the CDR3 DNA reads TGTGCCAGCAGCCAAGCTTTTATAGCCGGGAATCAGCCCCAGCATTTT. It encodes CASSQAFIAGNQPQHF.

V and J are TRBV28 and TRBJ1-2, with D possibly TRBD1 on 6 matching bases. Germline CDR1 and CDR2: MDHEN and SYDVKM. This CDR3 spans 15 amino acids. V was clipped by 8 bases and J by 2 bases, with 18 bases between them. CDR3 sequence (DNA): TGTGCCAGCCACGAACAGGGTGGATGGAACTATGGCTACACCTTC. It codes for CASHEQGGWNYGYTF.

This sequence joins TRBV5-1 and TRBJ2-1; 8 positions match TRBD1. V was clipped by 4 bases and J by 6 bases; unmatched bases: 15. Germline V lookup: CDR1 SGHRS, CDR2 YFSETQ. This CDR3 comprises 17 residues. CDR3 bases: TGCGCCAGCAGCATGGACAGGGTCTCCGTGGGGGGCAATGAGCAGTTCTTC. Its translation: CASSMDRVSVGGNEQFF. Full variable domain (remainder filled in from reference TRBV5-1 and TRBJ2-1): KAGVTQTPRYLIKTRGQQVTLSCSPISGHRSVSWYQQTPGQGLQFLFEYFSETQRNKGNFPGRFSGRQFSNSRSEMNVSTLELGDSALYLCASSMDRVSVGGNEQFFGPGTRLTVL.

The sample holds one count of this clone. V and J are TRBV7-2 and TRBJ1-2, with D hard to call. The CDR3 runs 13 residues. V gave up 1 base and J gave up 7 bases, with 10 bases separating them. CDR1 and CDR2 (germline): SGHTA, FQGNSA. The CDR3 coding sequence is TGTGCCAGCAGCTTAGATAGGCAGGCTGGCTACACCTTC. It is translated as CASSLDRQAGYTF.

The V gene is TRBV5-4, the J gene TRBJ2-7; D may be TRBD2 (6 bases). Trimming removed 0 bases from V and 9 bases from J, with 19 bases in between. The CDR3 runs 15 residues. Germline V gene lookup returns CDR1 SGHNT and CDR2 YYREEE (reference sequence). The CDR3 loop is CASSLDSGAPGGQYF. For the CDR3, the DNA is TGTGCCAGCAGCTTGGATTCGGGAGCCCCTGGAGGGCAGTACTTC.

In its sample, this clone was seen a few times. The CDR3 DNA reads TGTGCCAGCAGCTATGGCCTCGGTGCCACAGATACGCAGTATTTT. Translating it yields CASSYGLGATDTQYF. V gene TRBV5-5 combines with J gene TRBJ2-3; D ambiguous. Germline lookup yields CDR1 SGHKS and CDR2 YYEKEE (reference sequence). The ends were cut back, 3 bases at V and 2 bases at J, with 13 bases in the middle. This CDR3 has 15 residues.

This clone was seen just once. The chain recombines TRBV10-3 with TRBJ1-2; D unclear. V gave up 6 bases and J gave up 5 bases, with 7 bases separating them. The CDR3 sequence is 11 residues long. Germline CDR1 is ENHRY and CDR2 is SYGVKD. The DNA of the CDR3 is TGTGCCATCAGACAAGAGTATGGCTACACCTTC. Protein product: CAIRQEYGYTF.

The rearrangement uses TRBV6-6 and TRBJ2-7; tentatively, D is TRBD1 (5 bases). This CDR3 region has 16 residues. CDR1 and CDR2 (germline): MNHNY, SVGAGI (reference sequence). The V end was cut by 2 bases, the J end by 0 bases, with 14 bases between. The DNA of the CDR3 is TGTGCCAGCAGTTACCAATTAGACAGCTCCTCCTACGAGCAGTACTTC. Protein sequence: CASSYQLDSSSYEQYF.

This chain links TRBV28 with TRBJ2-1, with D uncertain. V dropped 5 bases and J dropped 7 bases, with 6 bases sitting between them. Germline loops: CDR1 MDHEN, CDR2 SYDVKM. The CDR3 is 11 residues long. The CDR3 bases are TGTGCCAGCAGTCTACAGAATGAGCAGTTCTTC. Protein: CASSLQNEQFF. The entire variable domain, with the rest obtained from reference TRBV28 and TRBJ2-1, is as follows: DVKVTQSSRYLVKRTGEKVFLECVQDMDHENMFWYRQDPGLGLRLIYFSYDVKMKEKGDIPEGYSVSREKKERFSLILESASTNQTSMYLCASSLQNEQFFGPGTRLTVL.

The genes are TRBV12-1 and TRBJ2-1; the table's TRBD1 call for D was not verified on the DNA. TRBV12-1 corresponds to a pseudogene. The CDR3 totals 14 residues. Here the CDR3 DNA reads TGTGCCAGCAGCTCCGGACAGGGGTGGAATGAGCAGTTCTTC. Its translation is CASSSGQGWNEQFF.

The rearrangement joins TRBV27 to TRBJ2-7, with TRBD1 identical over 8 bases. The CDR3 sequence is 16 residues long. Germline CDR1 is MNHEY and CDR2 is SMNVEV (reference sequence). V dropped 5 bases and J dropped 0; count of bases not matched to a gene: 9. The CDR3 spells CASSPTGGWDSYEQYF. The DNA of the CDR3 is TGTGCCAGCAGTCCTACAGGGGGTTGGGACTCCTACGAGCAGTACTTC.

Remarks on this clone: The junction differs from germline at one of its ends, possibly a read error. The V gene is TRBV20-1, the J gene TRBJ2-7; D tentatively fits TRBD1 or TRBD2 (7 bases each). This CDR3 is 11 amino acids long. CDR1 is DFQATT and CDR2 is SNEGSKA in the germline V gene (reference sequence). CDR3 nucleotides: TGCAGTGCTAGAGCGAGCGGGACAGCCCTCTTC. Its protein product is CSARASGTALF.

This clone was seen a handful of times. CDR3 bases: TGTGCCAGTATCCGGGACAGGGCCCTAAAGCGGTACTTC. Translated, it gives CASIRDRALKRYF. V and J are TRBV19 and TRBJ2-7; 9 bases line up with TRBD1. This CDR3 contains 13 residues. The ends lost 7 bases at V and 12 bases at J; junction bases unmatched: 13. Germline V gives CDR1 LNHDA, CDR2 SQIVND (reference sequence).

J is TRBJ2-2 and V is TRBV7-8; TRBD1 matches 7 bases. The CDR3 runs to 15 residues. CDR1 is SGHVS, CDR2 FQNEAQ, per germline. V was clipped by 5 bases and J by 7 bases; unmatched bases: 10. As DNA, the CDR3 is TGTGCCAGCAGCGTATTACAGGGGAAAATCGGGGAGCTGTTTTTT. Protein: CASSVLQGKIGELFF.

This chain connects TRBV6-5 to TRBJ1-1, with D possibly being TRBD1 (6 bases). Trimming left V 6 bases short and J 1 base short, with 12 bases between. Germline values: CDR1 MNHEY, CDR2 SVGAGI. The CDR3 contains 14 residues. Here the CDR3 reads CASRQRQENTEAFF. CDR3 nucleotides: TGTGCCAGCAGGCAAAGACAGGAGAACACTGAAGCTTTCTTT.

The V and J genes are TRBV5-6 and TRBJ2-7, with TRBD1 matching over 8 bases. CDR1 and CDR2 (germline): SGHDT, YYEEEE. V lost 4 bases, J lost 5 bases, and 5 bases stayed unmatched. The CDR3 is 13 residues long. In DNA, the CDR3 is TGTGCCAGCAGCCTAGGACAGGGTGACGAGCAGTACTTC. Its translation: CASSLGQGDEQYF. Complete variable domain (other parts from reference TRBV5-6 and TRBJ2-7): DAGVTQSPTHLIKTRGQQVTLRCSPKSGHDTVSWYQQALGQGPQFIFQYYEEEERQRGNFPDRFSGHQFPNYSSELNVNALLLGDSALYLCASSLGQGDEQYFGPGTRLTVT.

In its sample, this clone was seen once. The chain combines TRBV18 with TRBJ2-7, with 8 bases matching TRBD1. Germline CDR1 and CDR2: KGHSH and LQKENI. V lost 3 bases, J lost 3 bases, and 7 bases stayed unmatched. The CDR3 length is 15 residues. The CDR3 sequence is CASSPGQGGVYEQYF. DNA for the CDR3: TGTGCCAGCTCACCCGGACAGGGAGGTGTCTACGAGCAGTACTTC.